The 24 T cell receptor beta chains presented below share a single source sample, sequenced in a study of blood T cell repertoires in COVID-19. TCRdb's table, derived via immunoSEQ multiplex PCR, lists solely in-frame clones and lacks some. This table has over 75,000 clones, roughly nine tenths appearing once. Sequencing was done on a sample of peripheral blood. The receptors come from a man between 60 and 70 years old with acute or convalescent COVID-19.

The CDR3 nucleotides are TGTGCCAGCGCCAACACTGTCTCTGGAAACACCATATATTTT. Translating gives CASANTVSGNTIYF. J is TRBJ1-3 and V is TRBV7-9, with D unresolved. CDR1 is SEHNR, CDR2 FQNEAQ, per germline (reference sequence). V gave up 8 bases and J gave up 0 bases, with 11 bases separating them. CDR3 length: 14 amino acids.

The V and J genes are TRBV11-3 and TRBJ2-1; possibly TRBD2 for D (5 bases). There are 15 residues in the CDR3. Germline loops: CDR1 SGHNT, CDR2 YENEEA. V was shortened by 1 base and J by 0 bases, with 7 bases between the two germline ends. The CDR3 DNA is TGTGCCAGCAGCTTAGGGCGGGCCTCCTACAATGAGCAGTTCTTC. This codes for CASSLGRASYNEQFF.

This chain connects TRBV11-2 to TRBJ2-1, with D hard to call. Germline values: CDR1 SGHAT, CDR2 FQNNGV. Trimming removed 1 base at V and 9 bases at J, with 13 bases between. The CDR3 runs 14 residues. The CDR3 DNA reads as TGTGCCAGCAGCTTAGCACGGCTAGGTGGTGAGCAGTTCTTC. Protein product: CASSLARLGGEQFF.

The gene calls are TRBV11-2 and TRBJ2-2; D might be TRBD1 (6 bases). V was trimmed by 7 bases and J by 1 base, leaving 16 bases between them. Germline CDR1 SGHAT, CDR2 FQNNGV. The CDR3 runs 16 residues. The CDR3 DNA follows: TGTGCCAGCACCTTCAGGGGCCGGAAGAACACCGGGGAGCTGTTTTTT. This sequence encodes CASTFRGRKNTGELFF.

Concerning this clone: Other DNA sequences in the same sample also yield this CDR3. This rearrangement joins TRBV7-9 to TRBJ1-3; 10 nucleotides agree with TRBD1. V gave up 5 bases and J gave up 4 bases; unmatched junction bases: 5. CDR1 SEHNR and CDR2 FQNEAQ come from the germline V gene (reference sequence). The CDR3 length is 15 residues. CDR3 nucleotides: TGTGCCAGCAGCCGACAGGGGGCCGCCGGAAACACCATATATTTT. It is translated as CASSRQGAAGNTIYF.

The V call is TRBV27, the J call TRBJ2-1, with TRBD1 matching 11 bases. This CDR3 contains 15 residues. CDR1 is MNHEY and CDR2 is SMNVEV in the germline V gene (reference sequence). Trimming cost V 5 bases and J 4 bases; bases outside gene matches: 4. CDR3 in DNA: TGTGCCAGCAGTCCGGACAGGGGGCTTTACAATGAGCAGTTCTTC. It specifies CASSPDRGLYNEQFF.

The rearrangement links TRBV11-2 to TRBJ2-7; D is ambiguous. CDR1 SGHAT and CDR2 FQNNGV come from the germline V gene. This CDR3 comprises 14 residues. The V gene lost 5 bases and the J gene lost 2 bases, with 13 bases spanning the gap. The CDR3 region has the DNA TGTGCCAGCAGCCCGACTTCACGGGCCTACGAGCAGTACTTC. Translating it yields CASSPTSRAYEQYF.

The chain joins TRBV12-3 or TRBV12-4 to TRBJ2-5; 10 nucleotides line up with TRBD2. J lost 9 bases, V lost 4 bases, and 5 bases had no gene match. The CDR3 runs to 13 residues. The CDR3 is CASSSTGLAAQYF. The CDR3 DNA reads as TGTGCCAGCAGTTCAACCGGACTAGCGGCCCAGTACTTC.

The rearrangement uses TRBV19 and TRBJ1-5; no reliable D call. Germline lookup yields CDR1 LNHDA and CDR2 SQIVND (reference sequence). CDR3 size: 16 residues. Trimming took 4 bases from V and 2 from J, leaving 15 bases between them. This CDR3 is CASSTSLTRGNQPQHF. The CDR3 DNA sequence: TGTGCCAGTAGTACCAGCCTAACCCGGGGCAATCAGCCCCAGCATTTT.

This clone was observed a few times. The chain joins TRBV19 to TRBJ2-1; 8 bases are shared with TRBD2. Trimming cost V 10 bases and J 2 bases; bases outside gene matches: 16. This CDR3 spans 17 amino acids. The germline V gene encodes CDR1 LNHDA and CDR2 SQIVND (reference sequence). For the CDR3, the DNA is TGTGCCAACCCCATTCCGGGACTAGGGTACACCTACAATGAGCAGTTCTTC. Translating it yields CANPIPGLGYTYNEQFF.

J is TRBJ1-1 and V is TRBV29-1; weak D call: TRBD1 (5 bases). Germline CDR1 is SQVTM and CDR2 is ANQGSEA. The V gene lost 4 bases and the J gene lost 0 bases, with 15 bases spanning the gap. This CDR3 region has 15 residues. In DNA form, the CDR3 reads TGCAGCGTTGCTTATACAGGTACCATGAACACTGAAGCTTTCTTT. Translating gives CSVAYTGTMNTEAFF.

As to this clone: This same CDR3 is encoded by further DNA sequences in the sample. This chain connects TRBV6-2 or TRBV6-3 to TRBJ2-7; no definite D call. The V gene's germline CDR1 is MNHEY and CDR2 SVGEGT. V was shortened by 2 bases and J by 2 bases, with 10 bases between the two germline ends. This CDR3 is 14 amino acids long. DNA for the CDR3: TGTGCCAGCAGTTACCAAGGCGGCCCCTACGAGCAGTACTTC. It is translated as CASSYQGGPYEQYF.

The J gene is TRBJ1-5, the V gene TRBV4-2; 9 nucleotides agree with TRBD1. J lost 2 bases, V lost 2 bases, and 4 bases had no gene match. Per germline, CDR1 LGHNA and CDR2 YNFKEQ. The CDR3 runs 16 residues. The CDR3 sequence is CASSQRTGGGNQPQHF. DNA for the CDR3: TGTGCCAGCAGCCAACGCACAGGGGGCGGCAATCAGCCCCAGCATTTT.

The rearrangement links TRBV30 to TRBJ2-5; D uncertain. From germline, CDR1 is GTSNPN and CDR2 SVGIG (reference sequence). The V end was cut by 1 base, the J end by 4 bases, with 7 bases between. The CDR3 sequence is 12 residues long. This chain's CDR3 is CAWSAGRETQYF. The CDR3 region has the DNA TGTGCCTGGAGTGCCGGTCGAGAGACCCAGTACTTC.

This clone occurred once. The chain uses TRBV5-1 and TRBJ2-1; D is perhaps TRBD1 (6 bases). Germline CDR1 SGHRS, CDR2 YFSETQ. This CDR3 has 18 residues. Deletions cut 4 bases from V and 1 base from J, with 21 bases between. CDR3 coding DNA: TGCGCCAGCAGCCCCCGCGGGCAGGGGACCTTATCCTACAATGAGCAGTTCTTC. It specifies CASSPRGQGTLSYNEQFF. The full variable domain, completed using reference TRBV5-1 and TRBJ2-1, is KAGVTQTPRYLIKTRGQQVTLSCSPISGHRSVSWYQQTPGQGLQFLFEYFSETQRNKGNFPGRFSGRQFSNSRSEMNVSTLELGDSALYLCASSPRGQGTLSYNEQFFGPGTRLTVL.

The chain has TRBV7-9 and TRBJ1-2; D may be TRBD1 (5 bases). CDR1 SEHNR and CDR2 FQNEAQ come from the germline V gene (reference sequence). Between the trimmed V and J ends, which lost 5 bases and 4 bases, there was a span of 11 bases. This CDR3 spans 13 amino acids. The CDR3 reads CASSPDTSYGYTF. The CDR3 DNA is TGTGCCAGCAGCCCGGACACGTCCTATGGCTACACCTTC.

This clone was seen more than once but under ten times. V usage is TRBV19 and J usage is TRBJ2-3; a possible D gene is TRBD2 (5 bases). Trimming pared 2 bases from V and 8 bases from J, leaving 14 bases between. CDR1 and CDR2 from the germline V gene are LNHDA and SQIVND (reference sequence). The CDR3 has 14 residues. CDR3 bases: TGTGCCAGTAGTATATCTAGTGCCCGGGGTACGCAGTATTTT. This sequence encodes CASSISSARGTQYF.

This chain joins TRBV7-9 and TRBJ2-7; TRBD1 aligns across 12 bases. Trimming cost V 5 bases and J 5 bases; bases outside gene matches: 7. CDR3 length equals 15 residues. Germline values: CDR1 SEHNR, CDR2 FQNEAQ (reference sequence). The CDR3 loop is CASSSRDRGPHEQYF. The CDR3 region has the DNA TGTGCCAGCAGCAGCCGGGACAGGGGGCCCCACGAGCAGTACTTC.

In DNA, the CDR3 is TGCGCCAGCACTTCAGCGGGAGGCTCCTACAATGAGCAGTTCTTC. Translating gives CASTSAGGSYNEQFF. The genes are TRBV5-1 and TRBJ2-1; TRBD2 aligns across 9 bases. Germline CDR1 SGHRS, CDR2 YFSETQ. With 6 bases clipped from V and 0 bases from J, the junction kept 4 bases outside the gene matches. The CDR3 is 15 residues long.

This chain links TRBV6-5 with TRBJ1-5, with 9 nucleotides matching TRBD1. The CDR3 totals 14 residues. Losses at the gene ends were 6 bases for V and 4 bases for J; bases not matched to a gene: 4. Germline V gene sequence: CDR1 MNHEY, CDR2 SVGAGI. The CDR3 reads CASSLTGGNQPQHF. Written as DNA, the CDR3 is TGTGCCAGCAGCTTGACAGGGGGTAATCAGCCCCAGCATTTT.

The rearrangement uses TRBV5-4 and TRBJ1-6; 7 bases align to TRBD1. With 4 bases clipped from V and 7 bases from J, the junction kept 5 bases outside the gene matches. The germline V gene encodes CDR1 SGHNT and CDR2 YYREEE (reference sequence). The CDR3 runs to 14 residues. CDR3 DNA: TGTGCCAGCAGCACTACGACAGGGAATTCACCCCTCCACTTT. Translation: CASSTTTGNSPLHF.

This chain uses TRBV7-2 with TRBJ2-7; the match to TRBD1 covers 8 bases. Germline loops: CDR1 SGHTA, CDR2 FQGNSA. J was trimmed by 5 bases and V by 5 bases; bases with no gene match: 8. CDR3 length: 14 residues. CDR3 bases: TGTGCCAGCAGCCCGGACAGGGCCCTTGACGAGCAGTACTTC. It specifies CASSPDRALDEQYF. Full variable domain (remainder filled in from reference TRBV7-2 and TRBJ2-7): GAGVSQSPSNKVTEKGKDVELRCDPISGHTALYWYRQSLGQGLEFLIYFQGNSAPDKSGLPSDRFSAERTGGSVSTLTIQRTQQEDSAVYLCASSPDRALDEQYFGPGTRLTVT.

The chain is built from TRBV2 and TRBJ1-2; maybe TRBD1 (5 bases). The germline CDR1 and CDR2 sequences are SNHLY and FYNNEI. The CDR3 sequence is 12 residues long. V shed 3 bases and J shed 7 bases, with 9 bases lying between them. The CDR3 sequence: CASSEGTSGYTF. DNA of the CDR3: TGTGCCAGCAGTGAGGGGACTAGTGGCTACACCTTC.

The chain combines TRBV30 with TRBJ1-2; 8 bases fit TRBD1. After removal of 4 bases from V and 3 bases from J, the junction contained 13 bases not matched to a gene. CDR3 length: 16 residues. Germline lookup yields CDR1 GTSNPN and CDR2 SVGIG (reference sequence). This CDR3 is CAWTIKEGQGDYGYTF. For the CDR3, the DNA is TGTGCCTGGACAATCAAAGAAGGACAGGGTGACTATGGCTACACCTTC.